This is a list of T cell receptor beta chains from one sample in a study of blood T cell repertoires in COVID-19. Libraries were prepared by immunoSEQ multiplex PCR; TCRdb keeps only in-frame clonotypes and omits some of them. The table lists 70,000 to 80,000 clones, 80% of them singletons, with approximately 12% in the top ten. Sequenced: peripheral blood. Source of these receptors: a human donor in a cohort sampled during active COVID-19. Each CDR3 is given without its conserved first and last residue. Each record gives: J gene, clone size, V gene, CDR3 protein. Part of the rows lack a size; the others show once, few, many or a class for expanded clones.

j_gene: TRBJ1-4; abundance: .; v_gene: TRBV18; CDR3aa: ASSPRGADEKLF
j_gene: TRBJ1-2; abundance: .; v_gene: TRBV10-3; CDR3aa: AISEEGVQFYGYT
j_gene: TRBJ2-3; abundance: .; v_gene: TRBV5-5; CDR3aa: ASSELVGSDTQY
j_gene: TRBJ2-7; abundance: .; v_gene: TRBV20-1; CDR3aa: SASRGGSYEQY
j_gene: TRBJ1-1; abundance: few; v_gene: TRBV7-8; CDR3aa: ASSFRDRGVEAF
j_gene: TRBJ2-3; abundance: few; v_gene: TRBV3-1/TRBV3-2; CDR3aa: ASSQGTVPVADTQY
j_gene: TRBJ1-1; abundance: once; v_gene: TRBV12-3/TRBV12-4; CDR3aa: ASSTNRVIAF
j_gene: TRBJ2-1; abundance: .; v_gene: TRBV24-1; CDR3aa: ATSGTSGSYNEQF
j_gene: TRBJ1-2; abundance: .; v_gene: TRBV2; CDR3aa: ASNIKVGYT
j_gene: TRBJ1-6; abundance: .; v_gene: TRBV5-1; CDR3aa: ASSPWTNNSPLH
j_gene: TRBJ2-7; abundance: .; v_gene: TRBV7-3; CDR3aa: ASSLAGGPSEQY
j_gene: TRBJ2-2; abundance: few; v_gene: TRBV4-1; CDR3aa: ASTPGDRNTGELF
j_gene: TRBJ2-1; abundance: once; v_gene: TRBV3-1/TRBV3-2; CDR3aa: ASRTGLAGYNEQF
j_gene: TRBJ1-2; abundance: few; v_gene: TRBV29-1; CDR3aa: SVDSGDGYT
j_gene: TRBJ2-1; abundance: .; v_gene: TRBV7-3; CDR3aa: ASSLHSSYNEQF
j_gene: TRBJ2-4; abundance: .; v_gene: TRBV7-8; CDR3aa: ASSFLGEQGVAKNIQY
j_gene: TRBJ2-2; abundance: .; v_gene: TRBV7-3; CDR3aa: ASSLLGNTGELF
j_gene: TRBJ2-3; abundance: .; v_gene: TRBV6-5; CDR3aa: ASLGQSTDTQY
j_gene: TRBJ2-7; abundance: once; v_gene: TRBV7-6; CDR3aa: ASRQGESYEQY
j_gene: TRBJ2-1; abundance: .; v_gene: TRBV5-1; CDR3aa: ASSFSGSPYNEQF
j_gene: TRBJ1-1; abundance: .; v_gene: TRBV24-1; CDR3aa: ATRQGGVTEAF
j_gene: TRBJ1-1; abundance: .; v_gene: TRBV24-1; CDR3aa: ATRSGTRSEAF
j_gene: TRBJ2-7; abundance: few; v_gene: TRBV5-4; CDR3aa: ASSDGTGRWYEQY
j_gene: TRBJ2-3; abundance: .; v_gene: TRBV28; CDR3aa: ASSPSTDTQY
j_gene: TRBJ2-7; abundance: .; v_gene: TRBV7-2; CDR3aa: ASSSTGTFEYEQY
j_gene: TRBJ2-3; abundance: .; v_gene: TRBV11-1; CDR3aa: ASSSTPGASTDTQY
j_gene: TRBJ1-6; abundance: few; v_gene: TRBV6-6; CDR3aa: ASSPRSSSYNSPLH
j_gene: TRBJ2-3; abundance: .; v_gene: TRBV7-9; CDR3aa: ASRSPGQRRGTDTQY
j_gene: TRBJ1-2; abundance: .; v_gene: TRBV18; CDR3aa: ASSPSDNGYT
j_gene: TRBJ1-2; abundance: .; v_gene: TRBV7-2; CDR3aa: ASSLGGTRTTIHGYT
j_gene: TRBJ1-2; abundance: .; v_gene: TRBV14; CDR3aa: ASSQDLQSYGYT
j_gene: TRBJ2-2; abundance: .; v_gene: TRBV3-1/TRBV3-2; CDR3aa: ASSSFTGELF
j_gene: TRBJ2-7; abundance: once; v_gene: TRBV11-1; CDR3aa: ASSLFRGYEQY
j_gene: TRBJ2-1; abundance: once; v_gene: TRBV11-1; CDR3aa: ASSPRLAGVNNEQF
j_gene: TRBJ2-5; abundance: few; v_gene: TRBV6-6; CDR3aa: ASMISGGAGETQY
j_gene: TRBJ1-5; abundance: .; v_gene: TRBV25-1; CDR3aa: ASSESGEDQPQH
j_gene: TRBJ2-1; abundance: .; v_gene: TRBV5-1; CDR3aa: ASSLNPRSDNEQF
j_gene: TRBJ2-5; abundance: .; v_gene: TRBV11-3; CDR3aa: ASSLVQGASQETQY
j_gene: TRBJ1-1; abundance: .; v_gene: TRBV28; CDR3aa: ASNNRGLNTEAF
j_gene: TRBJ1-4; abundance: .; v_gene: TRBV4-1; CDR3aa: ASSQEDRGTEKLF
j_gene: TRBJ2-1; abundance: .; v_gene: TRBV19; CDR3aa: ASSILAGTEQF
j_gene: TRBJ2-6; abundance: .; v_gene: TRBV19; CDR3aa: ASSRTGQGTVGANVLT
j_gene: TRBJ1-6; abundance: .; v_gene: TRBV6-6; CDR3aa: ASSYQQKRNSPLH
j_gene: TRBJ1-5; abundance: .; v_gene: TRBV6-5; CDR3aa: ASSRGTDNQPQH
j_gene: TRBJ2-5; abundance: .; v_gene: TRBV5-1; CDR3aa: ASSSQGETQY
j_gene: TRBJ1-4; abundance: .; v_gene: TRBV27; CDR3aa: ASSFRTGYLEKLF
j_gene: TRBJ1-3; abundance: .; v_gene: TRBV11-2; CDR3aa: ASSRGQGTGNTIY
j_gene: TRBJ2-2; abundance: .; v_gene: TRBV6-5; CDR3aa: ASSRRVGTGELF
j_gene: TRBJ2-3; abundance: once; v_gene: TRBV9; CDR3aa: ASSVGLAGGGDTQY
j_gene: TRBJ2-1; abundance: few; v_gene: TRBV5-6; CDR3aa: ASSLELARSYNEQF
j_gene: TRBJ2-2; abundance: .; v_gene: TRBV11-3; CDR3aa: ASSFLGQGTGELF
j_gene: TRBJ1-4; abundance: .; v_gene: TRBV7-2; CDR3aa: ASSSYPGGSYEKLF
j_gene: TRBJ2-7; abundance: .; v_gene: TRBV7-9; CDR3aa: ASSPPGHLRYEQY
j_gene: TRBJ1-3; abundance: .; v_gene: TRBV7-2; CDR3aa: ASSSVSGNTIY
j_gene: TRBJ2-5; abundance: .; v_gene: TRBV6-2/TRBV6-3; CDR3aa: ASSRDRGTWETQY
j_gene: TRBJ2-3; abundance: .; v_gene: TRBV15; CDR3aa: ATSRDAGADTQY
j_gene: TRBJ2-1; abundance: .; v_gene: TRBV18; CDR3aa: ASSPRTSLAEQF